Listed below are T cell receptor beta chains from one sample, sequenced in a study of blood T cells in healthy people across ages. MiXCR, applied by TCRdb to the 5' RACE reads, yields one record per CDR3 protein. This sample has 1.5 million to 2 million distinct CDR3 sequences; around half occur once, and the top ten carry 2.1%. The material sequenced was blood. All receptors derive from a woman aged 40 to 50 in good health. Both conserved end residues are part of each CDR3. The D gene is left open where the match is weak. Rows give clone size only sometimes, using once, few, many, or a class for an expanded clone.

D gene	V gene	clone size	J gene	CDR3 DNA	CDR3 protein
.	TRBV7-2	many	TRBJ2-5	TGTGCCAGCAGCTTAGATGGTAGCGGCCAAGAGACCCAGTACTTC	CASSLDGSGQETQYF
TRBD2	TRBV9	few	TRBJ2-5	TGTGCCAGCGCGACTAGCGGGCAAGAGACCCAGTACTTC	CASATSGQETQYF
TRBD2	TRBV5-1	.	TRBJ2-3	TGCGCCAGCTGGCCTGGCGGGGGGACAGATACGCAGTATTTT	CASWPGGGTDTQYF
TRBD1	TRBV5-1	.	TRBJ1-5	TGCGCCAGCAACTTGGCGGGACAGGATCAGCCCCAGCATTTT	CASNLAGQDQPQHF
TRBD2	TRBV5-1	few	TRBJ2-1	TGCGCCAGCAGCTTGATTAGCGGGTCCTCCTACAATGAGCAGTTCTTC	CASSLISGSSYNEQFF
.	TRBV20-1	.	TRBJ2-1	TGCAGTGCTAGCCCCCTTTCGAGCTCCTACAATGAGCAGTTCTTC	CSASPLSSSYNEQFF
.	TRBV10-2	.	TRBJ1-6	TGCGCCAGCAGTGAGTCTGGGGCGCGGTCCTATAATTCACCCCTCCACTTT	CASSESGARSYNSPLHF
TRBD1	TRBV6-2/TRBV6-3	few	TRBJ2-7	TGTGCCAGCAGTTGGACAGGTACCTCCTACGAGCAGTACTTC	CASSWTGTSYEQYF
.	TRBV4-1	.	TRBJ1-4	TGCGCCAGCAGCCAAGCCGGGGGGATAACTAATGAAAAACTGTTTTTT	CASSQAGGITNEKLFF
.	TRBV28	.	TRBJ2-7	TGTGCCAGCAGTTTAACGTCGGCCAGCACCTACAATGAGCAGTACTTC	CASSLTSASTYNEQYF
.	TRBV4-1	few	TRBJ2-1	TGCGCCAGCAGCCAAAGGAGTCAGGTTAGCTCCTACAATGAGCAGTTCTTC	CASSQRSQVSSYNEQFF
.	TRBV6-5	few	TRBJ2-1	TGTGCCAGCAACGAACAGGGTCAGTACAATGAGCAGTTCTTC	CASNEQGQYNEQFF
TRBD1	TRBV7-2	.	TRBJ2-5	TGTGCCAGCAGCGAAGGGGGCGGTCAAGAGACCCAGTACTTC	CASSEGGGQETQYF
TRBD1	TRBV6-5	few	TRBJ2-1	TGTGCCAGCAGTTCCACCCTCGGACCGGGACAGATCTACAATGAGCAGTTCTTC	CASSSTLGPGQIYNEQFF
TRBD2	TRBV29-1	.	TRBJ2-3	TGCAGCGTTCGCCTAGCGGTGGGTGCAGATACGCAGTATTTT	CSVRLAVGADTQYF
.	TRBV5-6	.	TRBJ2-1	TGTGCCAGCTCGGCACCGGGACTCAAGACTAATGAGCAGTTCTTC	CASSAPGLKTNEQFF
TRBD1	TRBV7-2	few	TRBJ2-4	TGTGCCAGCAGCATGCGCACCGGGACAGGGCTGACCGTAGCCAAAAACATTCAGTACTTC	CASSMRTGTGLTVAKNIQYF
TRBD2	TRBV13	.	TRBJ2-3	TGTGCCAGCAGCGACTCCACTAGCGGGGGGCTCGGAGGCACAGATACGCAGTATTTT	CASSDSTSGGLGGTDTQYF
TRBD2	TRBV7-2	.	TRBJ2-1	TGTGCCAGCAGCTCTGGAGTGAAGCGGGGGAGTTGGGAGCAGTTCTTC	CASSSGVKRGSWEQFF
.	TRBV2	.	TRBJ2-7	TGTGCCAGCAGATTAGGGAGGCTCACTTACGAGCAGTACTTC	CASRLGRLTYEQYF
TRBD2	TRBV20-1	few	TRBJ2-7	TGCAGTGCTCCGGGAGGAACCTACGAGCAGTACTTC	CSAPGGTYEQYF
.	TRBV7-2	.	TRBJ2-3	TGTGCCAGCAACTTAGCTGCGGGAATCAGCACAGATACGCAGTATTTT	CASNLAAGISTDTQYF
.	TRBV28	few	TRBJ2-1	TGTGCCAGCAGTGGTTCGCGGGGCTCCTACAATGAGCAGTTCTTC	CASSGSRGSYNEQFF
TRBD2	TRBV4-3	.	TRBJ2-1	TGCGCCAGCAGCCACCCCCGGGGGGTTTCCTACAATGAGCAGTTCTTC	CASSHPRGVSYNEQFF
.	TRBV21-1	few	TRBJ1-1	TGTGCCAGCAGCAGGTCTAGACCTAACACTGAAGCTTTCTTT	CASSRSRPNTEAFF
.	TRBV4-2	.	TRBJ2-1	TGTGCCAGCAGCCAGTACAGCACACAAGAGACCCAGTTCTTC	CASSQYSTQETQFF
TRBD1	TRBV28	.	TRBJ2-1	TGTGCCAGCAGTCCGGGGGACAGGTCCCAAGAGACCCAGTTCTTC	CASSPGDRSQETQFF
.	TRBV7-2	few	TRBJ1-2	TGTGCCAGCAGATACGACAGTTACGGCTACACCTTC	CASRYDSYGYTF
.	TRBV6-5	.	TRBJ1-5	TGTGCCAGCAGGCGTCGGGGGTACGATCAGCCCCAGCATTTT	CASRRRGYDQPQHF
.	TRBV4-1	.	TRBJ2-1	TGCGCCAGCAGCCAAGAGAGCGACCCGTTCTTC	CASSQESDPFF
.	TRBV12-3/TRBV12-4	few	TRBJ2-7	TGTGCCAGCAGTTTTTCGAGGGCTCCCTACGAGCAGTACTTC	CASSFSRAPYEQYF
.	TRBV24-1	.	TRBJ2-3	TGTGCCACCAGTGATTTGAGCAGGGGCACAGATACGCAGTATTTT	CATSDLSRGTDTQYF